The rows below give T cell receptor beta chains drawn from one sample of a study of T cell responses to AZD1222 COVID-19 vaccine. The protocol was immunoSEQ multiplex PCR, while the TCRdb copy is restricted to in-frame clones and leaves out a portion. The data show more than 65,000 clones, approximately 85% seen once. Sequencing was performed on peripheral blood, taken 28 days after the second AZD1222 dose. The receptors derive from an adult who received the AZD1222 COVID-19 vaccine. The CDR3 runs from the conserved cysteine through the conserved F or W. A D gene is named only where the DNA matches it firmly. Clone size is given for some rows only: seen once, a few or many times, or a class if the clone is expanded.

D	V	length	J	size	CDR3	DNA
.	TRBV7-2	14	TRBJ1-5	.	CASSFGTTNQPQHF	TGTGCCAGCAGCTTTGGGACAACCAATCAGCCCCAGCATTTT
.	TRBV30	15	TRBJ1-5	.	CAWSTADYSNQPQHF	TGTGCCTGGAGTACAGCAGATTATAGCAATCAGCCCCAGCATTTT
.	TRBV19	13	TRBJ2-5	once	CASSIQPQETQYF	TGTGCCAGTAGTATACAGCCTCAAGAGACCCAGTACTTC
TRBD1	TRBV6-6	14	TRBJ1-1	.	CANFQGAGNTEAFF	TGTGCCAACTTTCAGGGGGCGGGGAACACTGAAGCTTTCTTT
TRBD1	TRBV5-1	15	TRBJ1-1	.	CASSTTAGGNTEAFF	TGCGCCAGCAGCACGACGGCAGGGGGAAACACTGAAGCTTTCTTT
TRBD2	TRBV4-3	20	TRBJ2-1	.	CASSQDWAGAGGLNYNEQFF	TGCGCCAGCAGCCAAGATTGGGCGGGAGCGGGAGGGCTCAACTACAATGAGCAGTTCTTC
TRBD1	TRBV28	14	TRBJ1-3	.	CASIQGAAGNTIYF	TGTGCCAGCATCCAGGGGGCCGCGGGAAACACCATATATTTT
.	TRBV19	13	TRBJ1-1	.	CASSIRQETEAFF	TGTGCCAGTAGTATAAGACAGGAAACTGAAGCTTTCTTT
.	TRBV7-8	14	TRBJ2-7	.	CASSLGSDANEQYF	TGTGCCAGCAGCTTAGGGTCAGATGCCAACGAGCAGTACTTC
.	TRBV3-1/TRBV3-2	14	TRBJ1-1	few	CASSLNGYGTEAFF	TGTGCCAGCAGCCTGAATGGGTATGGCACTGAAGCTTTCTTT
TRBD1	TRBV19	17	TRBJ1-4	.	CASSIGHTGTAFEKLFF	TGTGCCAGTAGTATAGGCCATACCGGGACAGCGTTCGAAAAACTGTTTTTT
.	TRBV12-5	13	TRBJ1-2	once	CASGLLLIYGYTF	TGTGCTAGTGGTTTGCTCCTCATCTATGGCTACACCTTC
TRBD2	TRBV7-8	16	TRBJ2-5	once	CASSFVGRTGQETQYF	TGTGCCAGCAGCTTCGTCGGGAGGACGGGTCAAGAGACCCAGTACTTC
.	TRBV24-1	14	TRBJ1-3	.	CATSDTNSGNTIYF	TGTGCCACCAGTGACACCAACTCTGGAAACACCATATATTTT
TRBD1	TRBV27	14	TRBJ1-1	.	CASSPQGAHTEAFF	TGTGCCAGCAGTCCACAGGGGGCCCACACTGAAGCTTTCTTT
.	TRBV2	14	TRBJ1-2	.	CASSGTQGLFGYTF	TGTGCCAGCAGTGGAACACAGGGTCTTTTTGGCTACACCTTC
.	TRBV24-1	14	TRBJ2-7	.	CATSDTLASGEQYF	TGTGCCACCAGTGATACGCTAGCGTCTGGCGAGCAGTACTTC
.	TRBV12-3/TRBV12-4	11	TRBJ1-2	.	CASSRNYGYTF	TGTGCCAGCAGCAGGAACTATGGCTACACCTTC
TRBD1	TRBV5-4	14	TRBJ1-2	.	CASSGNRGDYGYTF	TGTGCCAGCAGCGGAAACAGGGGGGACTATGGCTACACCTTC
TRBD1	TRBV29-1	16	TRBJ2-5	few	CSVEFSGTGVRETQYF	TGCAGCGTTGAGTTCTCGGGGACAGGGGTACGAGAGACCCAGTACTTC
TRBD1	TRBV28	16	TRBJ2-2	.	CASSLLMDRAVGELFF	TGTGCCAGCAGTCTGCTAATGGACAGGGCGGTCGGGGAGCTGTTTTTT
.	TRBV6-5	12	TRBJ1-2	once	CASRLDGWGYTF	TGTGCCAGCAGACTTGACGGCTGGGGCTACACCTTC
.	TRBV28	12	TRBJ1-3	.	CAGRSSGNTIYF	TGTGCCGGAAGGAGCTCTGGAAACACCATATATTTT
.	TRBV19	14	TRBJ1-1	.	CASSMWTTNTEAFF	TGTGCCAGTAGTATGTGGACAACGAACACTGAAGCTTTCTTT
.	TRBV29-1	13	TRBJ1-1	.	CSVDQGPTAEAFF	TGCAGCGTTGATCAGGGGCCGACGGCTGAAGCTTTCTTT
.	TRBV5-1	15	TRBJ2-1	.	CASSLGRDGHNEQFF	TGCGCCAGCAGCTTGGGCCGGGACGGACACAATGAGCAGTTCTTC
.	TRBV4-2	15	TRBJ2-1	.	CASAEEGVSTNEQFF	TGTGCCAGCGCCGAGGAGGGGGTCTCGACTAATGAGCAGTTCTTC
.	TRBV18	16	TRBJ2-7	few	CASSPGGAGLGAEQYF	TGTGCCAGCTCCCCGGGGGGCGCCGGCTTAGGGGCCGAGCAGTACTTC
TRBD1	TRBV11-2	16	TRBJ1-5	.	CASSLGQGQSNQPQHF	TGTGCCAGCAGCTTAGGACAGGGTCAAAGCAATCAGCCCCAGCATTTT
.	TRBV29-1	13	TRBJ1-5	.	CSASQGSNQPQHF	TGCAGCGCCAGCCAGGGAAGCAATCAGCCCCAGCATTTT
.	TRBV7-6	15	TRBJ1-6	.	CASSLDLGGTAPLHF	TGTGCCAGCAGCTTAGATCTAGGGGGAACGGCACCCCTCCACTTT
TRBD1	TRBV7-9	13	TRBJ2-7	.	CASRGQGASEQYF	TGTGCCAGCAGGGGACAGGGGGCCTCTGAGCAGTACTTC
.	TRBV28	15	TRBJ2-7	.	CASSLSGHLTYEQYF	TGTGCCAGCAGTTTATCCGGACACCTCACCTACGAGCAGTACTTC
.	TRBV6-6	11	TRBJ2-7	.	CASSTSYEQYF	TGTGCCAGCAGTACTTCCTACGAGCAGTACTTC
TRBD2	TRBV6-4	16	TRBJ2-1	.	CASSDSGTSGRREQFF	TGTGCCAGCAGTGACTCGGGGACTAGCGGGAGACGTGAGCAGTTCTTC
.	TRBV3-1/TRBV3-2	15	TRBJ1-1	.	CASSQAGVGDTEAFF	TGTGCCAGCAGCCAGGCAGGGGTAGGGGACACTGAAGCTTTCTTT
.	TRBV5-6	16	TRBJ1-2	.	CASNSGTQWRDGGYTF	TGTGCCAGCAACTCCGGAACCCAGTGGAGGGACGGTGGCTACACCTTC
.	TRBV7-3	13	TRBJ1-1	.	CASSLMGDTEAFF	TGTGCCAGCAGCTTAATGGGGGACACTGAAGCTTTCTTT
.	TRBV19	15	TRBJ1-6	.	CASSRRTVPDSPLHF	TGTGCCAGTAGTAGGAGGACAGTCCCTGATTCACCCCTCCACTTT
.	TRBV7-6	17	TRBJ1-5	.	CASSPRVGGSGNQPQHF	TGTGCCAGCAGTCCTAGAGTTGGGGGCAGTGGCAATCAGCCCCAGCATTTT
.	TRBV14	13	TRBJ1-2	.	CASRRTSRDGYTF	TGTGCCAGCCGGAGGACTAGTAGGGATGGCTACACCTTC
.	TRBV7-2	15	TRBJ1-5	few	CASSPRVGGNQPQHF	TGTGCCAGCAGCCCCCGGGTGGGGGGCAATCAGCCCCAGCATTTT
TRBD1	TRBV5-4	12	TRBJ1-1	.	CASSQWTGEAFF	TGTGCCAGCAGCCAGTGGACAGGAGAAGCTTTCTTT
.	TRBV29-1	13	TRBJ2-2	.	CSVQGPNTGELFF	TGCAGCGTCCAGGGACCGAACACCGGGGAGCTGTTTTTT
.	TRBV19	16	TRBJ2-2	once	CASSAAKGSVPGELFF	TGTGCCAGTAGTGCCGCGAAGGGGTCGGTTCCCGGGGAGCTGTTTTTT
.	TRBV7-2	16	TRBJ2-5	.	CASRSRGSITGETQYF	TGTGCCAGCAGATCCCGCGGGTCAATAACGGGAGAGACCCAGTACTTC
.	TRBV5-1	15	TRBJ2-7	.	CASSLSLAAEGEQYF	TGCGCCAGCAGCCTTTCTTTAGCGGCCGAGGGAGAGCAGTACTTC
TRBD1	TRBV28	13	TRBJ1-2	.	CASSFTGGVGYTF	TGTGCCAGCAGTTTTACAGGGGGAGTTGGCTACACCTTC